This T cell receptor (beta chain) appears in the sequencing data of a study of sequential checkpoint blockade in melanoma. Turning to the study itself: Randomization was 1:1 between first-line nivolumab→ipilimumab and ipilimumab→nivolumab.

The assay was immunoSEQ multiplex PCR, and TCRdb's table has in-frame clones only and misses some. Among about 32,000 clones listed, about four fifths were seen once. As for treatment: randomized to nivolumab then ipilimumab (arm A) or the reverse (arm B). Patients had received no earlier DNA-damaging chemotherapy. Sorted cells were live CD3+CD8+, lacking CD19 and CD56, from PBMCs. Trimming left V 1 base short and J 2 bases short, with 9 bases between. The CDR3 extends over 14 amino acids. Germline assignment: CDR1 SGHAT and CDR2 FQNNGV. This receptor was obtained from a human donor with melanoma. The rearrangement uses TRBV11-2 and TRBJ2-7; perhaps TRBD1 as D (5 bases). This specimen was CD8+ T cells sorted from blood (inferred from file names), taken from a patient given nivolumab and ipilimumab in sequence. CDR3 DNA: TGTGCCAGCAGCTTAGGGACATTAACCTACGAGCAGTACTTC. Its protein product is CASSLGTLTYEQYF.